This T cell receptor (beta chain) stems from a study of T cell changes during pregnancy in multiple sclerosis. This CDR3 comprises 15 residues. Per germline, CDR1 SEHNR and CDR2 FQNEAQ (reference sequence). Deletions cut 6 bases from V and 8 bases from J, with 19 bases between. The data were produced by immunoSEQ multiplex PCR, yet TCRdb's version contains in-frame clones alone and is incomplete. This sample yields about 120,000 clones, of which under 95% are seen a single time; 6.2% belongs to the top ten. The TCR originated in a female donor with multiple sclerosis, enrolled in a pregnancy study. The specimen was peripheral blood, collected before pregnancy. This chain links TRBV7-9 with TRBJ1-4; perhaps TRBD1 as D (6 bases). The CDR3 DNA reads TGTGCCAGCAGACAGGGCGGCCTCGCTGGGGAAAAACTGTTTTTT. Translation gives CASRQGGLAGEKLFF.